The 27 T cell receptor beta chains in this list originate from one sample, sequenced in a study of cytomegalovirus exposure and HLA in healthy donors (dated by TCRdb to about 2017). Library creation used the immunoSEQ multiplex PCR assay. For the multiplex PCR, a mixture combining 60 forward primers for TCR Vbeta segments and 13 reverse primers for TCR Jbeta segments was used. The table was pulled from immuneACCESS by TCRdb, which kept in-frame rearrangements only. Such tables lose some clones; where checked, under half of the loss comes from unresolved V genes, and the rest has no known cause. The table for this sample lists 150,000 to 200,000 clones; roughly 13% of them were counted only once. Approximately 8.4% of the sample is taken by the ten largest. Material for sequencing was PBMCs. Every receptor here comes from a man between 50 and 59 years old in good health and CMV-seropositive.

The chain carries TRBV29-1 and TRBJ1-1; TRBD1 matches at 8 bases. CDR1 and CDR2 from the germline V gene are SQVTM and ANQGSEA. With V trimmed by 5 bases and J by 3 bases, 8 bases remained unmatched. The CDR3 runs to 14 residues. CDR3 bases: TGCAGCGTTATAGACAGGGGATGGGACACTGAAGCTTTCTTT. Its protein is CSVIDRGWDTEAFF. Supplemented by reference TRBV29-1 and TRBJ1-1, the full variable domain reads SAVISQKPSRDICQRGTSLTIQCQVDSQVTMMFWYRQQPGQSLTLIATANQGSEATYESGFVIDKFPISRPNLTFSTLTVSNMSPEDSSIYLCSVIDRGWDTEAFFGQGTRLTVV.

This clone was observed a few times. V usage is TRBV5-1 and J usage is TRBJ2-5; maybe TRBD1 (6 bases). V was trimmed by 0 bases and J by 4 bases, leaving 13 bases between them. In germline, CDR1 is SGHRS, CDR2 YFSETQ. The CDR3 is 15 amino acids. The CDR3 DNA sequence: TGCGCCAGCAGCTTGGGGGACAACCCGGGAGAGACCCAGTACTTC. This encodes CASSLGDNPGETQYF.

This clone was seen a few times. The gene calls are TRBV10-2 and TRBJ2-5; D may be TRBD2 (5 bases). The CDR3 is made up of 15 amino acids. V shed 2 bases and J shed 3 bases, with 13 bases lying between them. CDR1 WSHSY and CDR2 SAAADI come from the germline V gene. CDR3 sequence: CASSEIRSGKETQYF. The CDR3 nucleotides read TGCGCCAGCAGTGAGATACGGAGCGGAAAAGAGACCCAGTACTTC.

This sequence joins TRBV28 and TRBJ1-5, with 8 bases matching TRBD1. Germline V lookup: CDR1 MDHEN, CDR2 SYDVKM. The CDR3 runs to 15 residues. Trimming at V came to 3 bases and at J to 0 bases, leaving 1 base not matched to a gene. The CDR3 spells CASSLTGDSNQPQHF. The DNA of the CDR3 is TGTGCCAGCAGTTTGACAGGGGATAGCAATCAGCCCCAGCATTTT.

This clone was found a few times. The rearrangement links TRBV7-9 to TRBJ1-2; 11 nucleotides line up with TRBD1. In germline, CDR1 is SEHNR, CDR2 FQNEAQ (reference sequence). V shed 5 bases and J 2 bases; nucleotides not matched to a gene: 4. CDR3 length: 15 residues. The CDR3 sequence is CASSNRDRGNYGYTF. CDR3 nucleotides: TGTGCCAGCAGCAACCGGGACAGGGGGAACTATGGCTACACCTTC.

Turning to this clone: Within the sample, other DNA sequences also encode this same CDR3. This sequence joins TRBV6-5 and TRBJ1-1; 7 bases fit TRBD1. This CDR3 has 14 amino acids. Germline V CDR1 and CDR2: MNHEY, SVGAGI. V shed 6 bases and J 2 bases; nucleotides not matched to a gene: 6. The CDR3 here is CASSPTGVNTEAFF. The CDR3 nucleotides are TGTGCCAGCAGCCCTACAGGGGTAAACACTGAAGCTTTCTTT.

The CDR3 DNA reads TGTGCCAGCAGCTTAGGAGGGCTCGAGCAGTACTTC. Its translation is CASSLGGLEQYF. The chain uses TRBV7-8 and TRBJ2-7; D might be TRBD2 (5 bases). Trimming cost V 1 base and J 6 bases, with 7 bases left between them. This CDR3 region has 12 residues. Germline loops: CDR1 SGHVS, CDR2 FQNEAQ.

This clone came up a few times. The CDR3 DNA is TGTGCCAGCTCACCGCGGCAGTACAACACTGAAGCTTTCTTT. It is translated as CASSPRQYNTEAFF. The gene calls are TRBV18 and TRBJ1-1, with D unresolved. Trimming removed 3 bases at V and 2 bases at J, with 10 bases between. The CDR3 covers 14 residues. Germline assignment: CDR1 KGHSH and CDR2 LQKENI.

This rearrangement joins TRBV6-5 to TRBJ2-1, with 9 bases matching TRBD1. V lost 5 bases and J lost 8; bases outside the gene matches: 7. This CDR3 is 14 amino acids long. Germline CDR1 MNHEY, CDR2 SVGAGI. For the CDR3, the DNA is TGTGCCAGCAGTCCGGGACAGGGTAGGGATGAGCAGTTCTTC. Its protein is CASSPGQGRDEQFF.

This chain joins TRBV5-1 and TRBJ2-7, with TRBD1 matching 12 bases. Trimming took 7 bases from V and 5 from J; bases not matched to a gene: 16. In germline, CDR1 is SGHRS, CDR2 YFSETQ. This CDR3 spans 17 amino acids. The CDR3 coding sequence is TGCGCCAGCTTCCCCGGATCCGGGACAGGGGGCTTGAACGAGCAGTACTTC. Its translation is CASFPGSGTGGLNEQYF.

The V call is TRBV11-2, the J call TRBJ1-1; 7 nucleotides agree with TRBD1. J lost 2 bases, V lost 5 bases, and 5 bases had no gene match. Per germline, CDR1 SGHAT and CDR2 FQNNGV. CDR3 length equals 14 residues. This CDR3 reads CASSTDRINTEAFF. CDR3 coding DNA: TGTGCCAGCAGCACGGACAGGATCAACACTGAAGCTTTCTTT.

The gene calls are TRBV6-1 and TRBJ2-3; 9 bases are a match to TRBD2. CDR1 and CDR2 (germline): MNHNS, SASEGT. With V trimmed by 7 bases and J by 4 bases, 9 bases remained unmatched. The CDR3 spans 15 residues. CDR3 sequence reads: CASTTGSGGSDTQYF. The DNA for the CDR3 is TGTGCCAGCACCACCGGTAGCGGGGGCTCAGATACGCAGTATTTT.

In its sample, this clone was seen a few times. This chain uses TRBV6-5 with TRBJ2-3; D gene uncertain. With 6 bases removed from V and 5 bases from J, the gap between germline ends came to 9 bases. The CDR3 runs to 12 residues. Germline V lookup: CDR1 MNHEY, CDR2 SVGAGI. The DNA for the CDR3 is TGTGCCAGCAGCCGACGGAGAGATACGCAGTATTTT. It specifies CASSRRRDTQYF.

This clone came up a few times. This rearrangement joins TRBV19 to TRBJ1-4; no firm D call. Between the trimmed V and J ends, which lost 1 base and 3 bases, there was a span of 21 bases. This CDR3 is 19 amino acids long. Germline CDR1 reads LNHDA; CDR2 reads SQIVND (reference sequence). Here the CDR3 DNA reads TGTGCCAGTAGTATAGGTTCACGGCGGGGAGGTGGATCTAATGAAAAACTGTTTTTT. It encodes CASSIGSRRGGGSNEKLFF.

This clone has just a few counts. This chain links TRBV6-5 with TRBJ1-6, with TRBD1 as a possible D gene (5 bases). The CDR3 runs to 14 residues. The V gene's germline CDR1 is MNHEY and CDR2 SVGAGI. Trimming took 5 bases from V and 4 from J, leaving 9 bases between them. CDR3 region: CASSAQGYNSPLHF. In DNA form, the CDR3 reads TGTGCCAGCAGTGCCCAGGGATATAATTCACCCCTCCACTTT.

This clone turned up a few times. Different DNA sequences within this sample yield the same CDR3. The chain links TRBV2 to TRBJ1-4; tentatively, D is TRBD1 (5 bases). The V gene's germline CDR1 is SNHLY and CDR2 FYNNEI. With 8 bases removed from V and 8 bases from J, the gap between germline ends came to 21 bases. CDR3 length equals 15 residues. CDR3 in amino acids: CASAYGGTGNEKLFF. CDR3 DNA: TGTGCCAGCGCCTACGGAGGGACTGGCAACGAAAAACTGTTTTTT.

The CDR3 DNA reads as TGTGCCAGCAGCTTAGATTTCACCGGGACAGGGTCAGATACGCAGTATTTT. This codes for CASSLDFTGTGSDTQYF. The rearrangement uses TRBV11-3 and TRBJ2-3; TRBD1 agrees at 9 bases. The trim removed 0 bases at V and 4 bases at J, leaving 8 bases unmatched. Germline CDR1 is SGHNT and CDR2 is YENEEA. CDR3 length: 17 amino acids.

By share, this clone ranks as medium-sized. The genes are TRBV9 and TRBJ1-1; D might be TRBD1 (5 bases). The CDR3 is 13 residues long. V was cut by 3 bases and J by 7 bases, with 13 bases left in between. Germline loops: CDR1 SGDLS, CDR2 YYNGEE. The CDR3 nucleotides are TGTGCCAGCAGCGCGGGGGGGAGGCTTGAAGCTTTCTTT. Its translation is CASSAGGRLEAFF.

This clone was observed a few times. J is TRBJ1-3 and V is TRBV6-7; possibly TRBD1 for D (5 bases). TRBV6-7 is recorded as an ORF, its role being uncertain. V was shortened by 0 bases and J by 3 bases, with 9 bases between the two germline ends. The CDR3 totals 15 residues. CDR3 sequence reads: CASSYSGRGGNTIYF. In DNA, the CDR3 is TGTGCCAGCAGTTACTCAGGGAGGGGTGGAAACACCATATATTTT.

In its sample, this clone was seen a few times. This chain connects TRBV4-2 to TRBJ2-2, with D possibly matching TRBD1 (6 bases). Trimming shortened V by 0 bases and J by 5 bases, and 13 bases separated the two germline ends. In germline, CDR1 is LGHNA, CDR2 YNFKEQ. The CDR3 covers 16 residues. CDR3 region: CASSQEGGSKTGELFF. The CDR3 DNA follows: TGTGCCAGCAGCCAAGAAGGGGGATCTAAGACCGGGGAGCTGTTTTTT.

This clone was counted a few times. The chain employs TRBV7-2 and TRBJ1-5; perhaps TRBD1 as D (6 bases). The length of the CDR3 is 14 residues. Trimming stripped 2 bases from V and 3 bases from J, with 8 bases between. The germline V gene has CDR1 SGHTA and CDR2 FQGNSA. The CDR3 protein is CASSLRGSNQPQHF. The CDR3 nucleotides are TGTGCCAGCAGCTTAAGGGGGTCCAATCAGCCCCAGCATTTT. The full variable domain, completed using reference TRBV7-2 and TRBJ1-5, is GAGVSQSPSNKVTEKGKDVELRCDPISGHTALYWYRQSLGQGLEFLIYFQGNSAPDKSGLPSDRFSAERTGGSVSTLTIQRTQQEDSAVYLCASSLRGSNQPQHFGDGTRLSIL.

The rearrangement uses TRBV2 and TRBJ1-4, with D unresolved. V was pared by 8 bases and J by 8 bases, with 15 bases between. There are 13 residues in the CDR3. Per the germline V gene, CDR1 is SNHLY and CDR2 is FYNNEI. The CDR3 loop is CASCFELREKLFF. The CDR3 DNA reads TGTGCCAGCTGCTTTGAGCTTCGGGAAAAACTGTTTTTT.

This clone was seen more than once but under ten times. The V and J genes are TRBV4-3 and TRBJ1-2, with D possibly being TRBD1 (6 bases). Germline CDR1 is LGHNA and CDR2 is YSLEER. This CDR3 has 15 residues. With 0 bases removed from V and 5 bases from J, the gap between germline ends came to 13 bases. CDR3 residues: CASSQDPGRGYGYTF. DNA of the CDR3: TGCGCCAGCAGCCAAGACCCTGGCAGGGGATATGGCTACACCTTC.

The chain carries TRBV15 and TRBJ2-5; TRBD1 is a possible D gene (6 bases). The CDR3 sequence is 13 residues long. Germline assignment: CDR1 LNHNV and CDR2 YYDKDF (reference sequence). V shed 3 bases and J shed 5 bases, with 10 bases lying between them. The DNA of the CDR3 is TGTGCCACCAGCAGTGGGGGCTTGGAGACCCAGTACTTC. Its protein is CATSSGGLETQYF.

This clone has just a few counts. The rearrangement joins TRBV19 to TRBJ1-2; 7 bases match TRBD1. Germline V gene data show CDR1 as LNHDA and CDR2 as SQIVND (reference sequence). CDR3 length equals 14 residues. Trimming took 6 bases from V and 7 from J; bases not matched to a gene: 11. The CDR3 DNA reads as TGTGCCAGTAGGATGGACAGGAGGGAAGGTGGCTACACCTTC. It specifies CASRMDRREGGYTF.

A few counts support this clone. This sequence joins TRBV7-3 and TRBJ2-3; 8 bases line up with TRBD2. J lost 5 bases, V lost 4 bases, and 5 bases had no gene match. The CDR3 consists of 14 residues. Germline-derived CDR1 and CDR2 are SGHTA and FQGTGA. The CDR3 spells CASSSTSGGDTQYF. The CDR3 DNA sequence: TGTGCCAGCAGCTCAACTAGCGGTGGAGATACGCAGTATTTT.

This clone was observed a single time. The CDR3 region is CASSFRVDTQYF. DNA of the CDR3: TGTGCCAGCAGCTTTCGGGTTGATACGCAGTATTTT. V gene TRBV7-2 combines with J gene TRBJ2-3; D remains unclear. This CDR3 is 12 amino acids long. Germline V gives CDR1 SGHTA, CDR2 FQGNSA. Trimming removed 3 bases from V and 6 bases from J, with 7 bases in between.